The present T cell receptor beta chain was sequenced within a study of blood T cell repertoires in COVID-19. Looked up from germline, CDR1 is SGDLS and CDR2 is YYNGEE. Trimming shortened V by 0 bases and J by 0 bases, and 8 bases separated the two germline ends. The CDR3 sequence is 15 residues long. Authors' processing steps: Counts of nucleated cells, estimated from reference gene primer amplification, were obtained. Repertoires were generated with immunoSEQ multiplex PCR, while TCRdb's copy carries only in-frame clones and drops some. The D gene and trimming were derived from the DNA, and the V and J assignments and clone size from that table. The table shows some 200,000 clones, with 89% occurring only once.

Sequenced material: PBMCs or T cells enriched from blood (not recorded which). The V and J genes are TRBV9 and TRBJ2-3; no reliable D call. The TCR sequence derives from a woman under 30 who had recovered from COVID-19. The CDR3 bases are TGTGCCAGCAGCGTAGCTACAGCTAGCACAGATACGCAGTATTTT. This sequence encodes CASSVATASTDTQYF.